This TCR beta chain derives from a study of OX40 agonist ivuxolimab in advanced cancers. As for the study in general: Prior checkpoint blockade (anti-PD-1, anti-PD-L1 or anti-CTLA-4) was permitted; 40% had it.

CDR3 length: 15 amino acids. CDR1 and CDR2 from the germline V gene are MNHNY and SVGAGI (reference sequence). The J segment lost 8 bases and the V segment lost 2 bases, leaving 5 bases of the junction unmatched. Study-wide results and caveats: Antigen targets of the expanded peripheral T cells went undetermined.

TCRdb keeps only in-frame clones here, not all; method: immunoSEQ multiplex PCR. This repertoire shows about 60,000 clones, 80% to 85% found once; its top ten account for 2% to 2.5%. Regarding this clone: Antigen specificity is unknown.

The starting material was CD4+ or CD8+ T cells sorted from blood, obtained in a trial of the OX40 agonist ivuxolimab. This receptor was taken from an adult with an advanced solid tumor such as melanoma, head and neck, liver or kidney cancer. The chain joins TRBV6-6 to TRBJ1-4, with 10 bases fitting TRBD1. The DNA for the CDR3 is TGTGCCAGCAGTTACGGGACAGGGGTTAACGAAAAACTGTTTTTT. Its protein product is CASSYGTGVNEKLFF.